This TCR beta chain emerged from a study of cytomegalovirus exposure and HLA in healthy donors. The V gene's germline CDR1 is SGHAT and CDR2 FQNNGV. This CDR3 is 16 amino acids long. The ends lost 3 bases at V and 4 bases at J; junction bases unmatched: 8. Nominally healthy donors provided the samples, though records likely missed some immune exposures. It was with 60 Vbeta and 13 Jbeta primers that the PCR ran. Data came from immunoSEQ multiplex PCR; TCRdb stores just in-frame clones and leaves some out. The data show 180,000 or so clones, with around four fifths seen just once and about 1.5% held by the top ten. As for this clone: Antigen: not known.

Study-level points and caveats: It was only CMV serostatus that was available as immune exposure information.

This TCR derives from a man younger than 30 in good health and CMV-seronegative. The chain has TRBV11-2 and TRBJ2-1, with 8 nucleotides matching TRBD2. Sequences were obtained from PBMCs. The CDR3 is CASSFYLTSGYNEQFF. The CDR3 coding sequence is TGTGCCAGCAGCTTCTATCTCACTAGCGGATACAATGAGCAGTTCTTC.